A single sample is the source of the 8 T cell receptor beta chains below, sequenced in a study of blood T cell repertoires in COVID-19. Sequencing used immunoSEQ multiplex PCR; TCRdb keeps in-frame clones, though not all of them. In the table there are 110,000 to 150,000 clones, over 80% of which are singletons. Sequencing was performed on PBMCs or T cells enriched from blood (not recorded which). The receptors were gathered from a man between 60 and 75 years old who had recovered from COVID-19.

The chain combines TRBV15 with TRBJ1-2; tentative D call: TRBD1 (6 bases). The V gene lost 1 base and the J gene lost 1 base, with 13 bases spanning the gap. The germline CDR1 and CDR2 sequences are LNHNV and YYDKDF (reference sequence). The CDR3 has 16 residues. The CDR3 DNA reads TGTGCCACCAGCAGAGTAGACAGGCGCATTAACTATGGCTACACCTTC. It codes for CATSRVDRRINYGYTF.

This rearrangement joins TRBV3-1 (or the pseudogene TRBV3-2) to TRBJ1-2; maybe TRBD1 (6 bases). Trimming stripped 0 bases from V and 4 bases from J, with 12 bases between. CDR1 is LGHDT, CDR2 YNNKEL, per germline (reference sequence). The CDR3 is made up of 15 amino acids. The CDR3 DNA is TGTGCCAGCAGCCAAGATGGGCAGGGGTCCTATGGCTACACCTTC. Translated, it gives CASSQDGQGSYGYTF.

This chain joins TRBV5-1 and TRBJ2-7; the D is unclear. V lost 1 base and J lost 5, with 16 bases in between. The germline CDR1 and CDR2 sequences are SGHRS and YFSETQ. The CDR3 consists of 15 residues. CDR3 coding DNA: TGCGCCAGCAGCTTGCAGTCCCCATTTGATAACGAGCAGTACTTC. It yields the protein CASSLQSPFDNEQYF. The complete variable domain, with remaining parts taken from reference TRBV5-1 and TRBJ2-7, reads KAGVTQTPRYLIKTRGQQVTLSCSPISGHRSVSWYQQTPGQGLQFLFEYFSETQRNKGNFPGRFSGRQFSNSRSEMNVSTLELGDSALYLCASSLQSPFDNEQYFGPGTRLTVT.

This rearrangement joins TRBV18 to TRBJ2-7; tentatively, D is TRBD2 (5 bases). V was pared by 2 bases and J by 4 bases, with 12 bases between. Looked up from germline, CDR1 is KGHSH and CDR2 is LQKENI. The CDR3 totals 14 residues. CDR3 nucleotides: TGTGCCAGCTCACCAGGGTCGGGAAATTACGAGCAGTACTTC. Amino acid sequence: CASSPGSGNYEQYF. Full variable domain (outside the CDR3, taken from reference TRBV18 and TRBJ2-7): NAGVMQNPRHLVRRRGQEARLRCSPMKGHSHVYWYRQLPEEGLKFMVYLQKENIIDESGMPKERFSAEFPKEGPSILRIQQVVRGDSAAYFCASSPGSGNYEQYFGPGTRLTVT.

The chain couples TRBV5-1 to TRBJ2-4; 8 bases fit TRBD2. The CDR3 has 14 amino acids. Germline CDR1 is SGHRS and CDR2 is YFSETQ. V was pared by 1 base and J by 7 bases, with 4 bases of the junction left unmatched. The CDR3 reads CASSLSPGGNIQYF. Here the CDR3 DNA reads TGCGCCAGCAGCTTGTCCCCGGGGGGGAACATTCAGTACTTC.

V gene TRBV18 combines with J gene TRBJ2-7, with a weak D call TRBD1 (5 bases). The V end lost 3 bases, the J end lost 3 bases, and 18 bases lay between the germline ends. The germline V gene has CDR1 KGHSH and CDR2 LQKENI. This CDR3 is built from 16 residues. The chain's CDR3 is CASSPDRGSYSYEQYF. CDR3 coding DNA: TGTGCCAGCTCACCCGATAGGGGAAGCTATAGCTACGAGCAGTACTTC.

This chain connects TRBV27 to TRBJ2-7; 11 bases line up with TRBD2. Per germline, CDR1 MNHEY and CDR2 SMNVEV (reference sequence). V was pared by 1 base and J by 3 bases, with 11 bases of the junction left unmatched. The CDR3 is made up of 18 amino acids. The CDR3 region is CASSLLPPSLAGDYEQYF. The CDR3 DNA reads TGTGCCAGCAGTTTATTGCCTCCCTCACTAGCGGGAGACTACGAGCAGTACTTC.

This clone showed up just a few times. The chain recombines TRBV3-1 (or the pseudogene TRBV3-2) with TRBJ2-5, with TRBD2 as a possible D gene (6 bases). The V and J ends lost 10 bases and 5 bases respectively, with 14 bases between them. CDR3 size: 12 residues. Per the germline V gene, CDR1 is LGHDT and CDR2 is YNNKEL (reference sequence). The CDR3 spells CATADLAETQYF. The CDR3 DNA reads as TGTGCCACCGCGGATCTAGCGGAGACCCAGTACTTC.